The next 8 T cell receptor beta chains were all read from a single sample in a study of a mutant IDH1 vaccine in newly diagnosed glioma. These receptors have no identified antigens. Assay: immunoSEQ multiplex PCR; the TCRdb copy retains only in-frame clones and omits some. The sample holds roughly 60,000 clones, roughly four fifths seen once. Time point specified: week 35, safety follow-up. A single vaccine dose contained 300 ug of mutant IDH1 20-mer peptide, and topical imiquimod was used with it. The source material was PBMCs, sampled from a glioma patient whose treatment included an IDH1 peptide vaccine. Source of these receptors: a middle-aged man with glioma.

This clone was seen a handful of times. V usage is TRBV21-1 and J usage is TRBJ1-1; the tabulated D call, TRBD1, remains unverified against the DNA. TRBV21-1 is reported as a pseudogene. The CDR3 is 15 residues long. The DNA for the CDR3 is TGTGCCAGCAGCTATCCCGGGACAGTTAACACTGAAGCTTTCTTT. Translation: CASSYPGTVNTEAFF.

This chain joins TRBV29-1 and TRBJ2-5; D unclear. The CDR3 length is 15 residues. Deletions cut 1 base from V and 3 bases from J, with 15 bases between. Germline lookup yields CDR1 SQVTM and CDR2 ANQGSEA. CDR3 sequence: CSVEVGNRNKETQYF. The CDR3 DNA sequence: TGCAGCGTTGAAGTGGGGAATCGAAATAAAGAGACCCAGTACTTC.

This clone was observed once. This chain connects TRBV5-6 to TRBJ1-1; the D gene is possibly TRBD1 (5 bases). Trimming cost V 0 bases and J 0 bases, with 6 bases left between them. CDR3 length: 14 amino acids. CDR1 is SGHDT and CDR2 is YYEEEE in the germline V gene. This chain's CDR3 is CASSLAGMNTEAFF. Here the CDR3 DNA reads TGTGCCAGCAGCTTGGCAGGGATGAACACTGAAGCTTTCTTT.

This clone was counted a few times. The rearrangement links TRBV25-1 to TRBJ1-5; D unclear. The germline gives CDR1 MGHDK, CDR2 SYGVNS. V dropped 2 bases and J dropped 3 bases, with 5 bases sitting between them. This CDR3 contains 13 residues. CDR3 bases: TGTGCCAGCAGTGAAGGGGACAATCAGCCCCAGCATTTT. It is translated as CASSEGDNQPQHF.

The chain couples TRBV6-1 to TRBJ2-7; the match to TRBD1 covers 11 bases. J was trimmed by 2 bases and V by 11 bases; bases with no gene match: 8. Per the germline V gene, CDR1 is MNHNS and CDR2 is SASEGT. This CDR3 is built from 14 residues. The CDR3 is CAVRPGQGAYEQYF. The DNA for the CDR3 is TGTGCCGTCCGGCCGGGACAGGGGGCCTACGAGCAGTACTTC.

This chain connects TRBV4-1 to TRBJ2-1; D is ambiguous. This CDR3 spans 18 amino acids. The germline gives CDR1 MGHRA, CDR2 YSYEKL. The V end lost 0 bases, the J end lost 5 bases, and 20 bases lay between the germline ends. This CDR3 is CASSQDSNTPTTHNEQFF. Here the CDR3 DNA reads TGCGCCAGCAGCCAAGATAGCAACACACCCACGACCCACAATGAGCAGTTCTTC.

CDR3: CASREGQGDTEAFF. CDR3 nucleotides: TGTGCCAGCAGGGAAGGACAGGGGGACACTGAAGCTTTCTTT. V gene TRBV6-5 combines with J gene TRBJ1-1, with 10 bases matching TRBD1. V was clipped by 6 bases and J by 3 bases; unmatched bases: 4. This CDR3 is 14 amino acids long. Looked up from germline, CDR1 is MNHEY and CDR2 is SVGAGI.

V is TRBV10-3 and J is TRBJ1-4; no firm D call. CDR1 and CDR2 (germline): ENHRY, SYGVKD. Trimming shortened V by 3 bases and J by 5 bases, and 13 bases separated the two germline ends. The length of the CDR3 is 15 residues. The CDR3 DNA sequence: TGTGCCATCAGTGAACGAACGGCCAAAAATGAAAAACTGTTTTTT. Amino acids: CAISERTAKNEKLFF.